Listed below are T cell receptor beta chains from one sample, sequenced in a study of T-cell memory formation after mild COVID-19. TCRdb re-derived calls from the 5' RACE reads in MiXCR, one entry per CDR3 protein. The data contain fewer than 600,000 distinct CDR3 sequences, roughly a fifth of them singletons. The sample consisted of PBMCs or a T cell subset sorted from them (not recorded which). The receptors stem from an adult woman who had mild COVID-19 (a few samples of this study predate the infection). Cell type and time point are not known. Each CDR3 is given with its conserved first and last residue. The D gene is left open where the match is weak. For some rows the clone size is stated as once, few or many, or as a class when expanded; others skip it.

>TRBJ2-5|TRBD2|TRBV7-8|.
TGTGCCAGCAGCTTAGGAGCGGGAGGGGTCAAAGAGACCCAGTACTTC
CASSLGAGGVKETQYF
>TRBJ2-7|.|TRBV4-1|few
TGCGCCAGCAGCCAAGGGAGGGGGAACTCCTACGAGCAGTACTTC
CASSQGRGNSYEQYF
>TRBJ2-1|.|TRBV6-2/TRBV6-3|.
TGTGCCAGCAGTTACATCCTAGCGGGGGACAGGGGTGAGCAGTTCTTC
CASSYILAGDRGEQFF
>TRBJ2-7|.|TRBV7-8|.
TGTGCCAGCATCCCTAGCCTGGCCGCCACCTTCTACGAGCAGTACTTC
CASIPSLAATFYEQYF
>TRBJ2-5|TRBD2|TRBV7-8|.
TGTGCCAGCAGCTCTAGCGGGATCGGTGCGGAGACCCAGTACTTC
CASSSSGIGAETQYF
>TRBJ2-1|TRBD2|TRBV5-1|few
TGCGCCAGCAGCTTGGGGCGCGGGGGGAATTACAATGAGCAGTTCTTC
CASSLGRGGNYNEQFF
>TRBJ1-1|TRBD1|TRBV5-1|.
TGCGCCAGCAGCCAATGGACAGGGAACACTGAAGCTTTCTTT
CASSQWTGNTEAFF
>TRBJ2-7|.|TRBV2|.
TGTGCCAGCAGTGAGGGACCGCTATCCTACGAGCAGTACTTC
CASSEGPLSYEQYF
>TRBJ2-7|.|TRBV29-1|.
TGCAGCGTTAGGGACACCTACACGCAGTACTTC
CSVRDTYTQYF
>TRBJ1-2|TRBD1|TRBV30|few
TGTGCCTGGAGTACGGACAGGGGGTATGGCTACACCTTC
CAWSTDRGYGYTF
>TRBJ2-1|.|TRBV30|.
TGTGCCTGGAGTCGAAGGGTATCCACCAGAATCGATGAGCAGTTCTTC
CAWSRRVSTRIDEQFF
>TRBJ1-5|.|TRBV18|.
TGTGCCAGCTCACCACTTCCGGGGAATCAGCCCCAGCATTTT
CASSPLPGNQPQHF
>TRBJ2-5|TRBD1|TRBV2|.
TGTGCCACCAGTCCCGGGACAGGGAGGGAGACCCAGTACTTC
CATSPGTGRETQYF
>TRBJ2-1|TRBD2|TRBV12-3/TRBV12-4|.
TGTGCCAGCACCCTTCCGATGACTAGCGGGGGCAATGAGCAGTTCTTC
CASTLPMTSGGNEQFF
>TRBJ2-7|.|TRBV2|few
TGTGCCAGCAGTGATCAAGGGGAATACTACGAGCAGTACTTC
CASSDQGEYYEQYF
>TRBJ1-1|.|TRBV29-1|.
TGCAGCGTTTCAAAAACCGGCGGAGCTTTCTTT
CSVSKTGGAFF
>TRBJ2-3|TRBD2|TRBV7-9|few
TGTGCCAGCAGCTCCCATAGCCCAGCGGGAGATAGCACAGATACGCAGTATTTT
CASSSHSPAGDSTDTQYF
>TRBJ2-2|TRBD2|TRBV5-4|.
TGTGCCAGCAGCCCGGGGACTAGCGGCGTCGGGGAGCTGTTTTTT
CASSPGTSGVGELFF
>TRBJ2-5|TRBD2|TRBV15|.
TGTGCCACCAGCAGAGATTTACTAGCGGGAGGCCCCGGGACCCAGTACTTC
CATSRDLLAGGPGTQYF
>TRBJ2-5|TRBD1|TRBV23-1|few
TGCGCCAGCGGTCAACACCGGGACAGGGGGCTTGAGACCCAGTACTTC
CASGQHRDRGLETQYF
>TRBJ2-7|.|TRBV5-1|.
TGCGCCAGCGTCTCCCCCACAGGTATGGGGAAGCAGTACTTC
CASVSPTGMGKQYF
>TRBJ1-1|.|TRBV20-1|.
TGCAGTGCTAACCCGACAACAAACACTGAAGCTTTCTTT
CSANPTTNTEAFF